This entry lists 20 T cell receptor beta chains sequenced from one sample in a study of beta chain features in type 1 diabetes. Every bit of the isolated RNA underwent reverse transcription, so sequencing read expressed TCRB transcripts. Profiled with immunoSEQ multiplex PCR; TCRdb holds only in-frame clones, not every one. The sample has some 230,000 clones, over 9.5% seen once; the top ten hold 0.03% to 0.04%. Sequencing was done on a sample of naive CD4+ T cells from blood. These receptors all stem from a woman under 30 in good health.

The rearrangement uses TRBV5-1 and TRBJ2-3; D unclear. The CDR3 runs 13 residues. CDR1 SGHRS and CDR2 YFSETQ come from the germline V gene. V was trimmed by 2 bases and J by 0 bases, leaving 4 bases between them. The CDR3 DNA is TGCGCCAGCAGCTTAGAGAGCACAGATACGCAGTATTTT. Translating gives CASSLESTDTQYF.

This clone appeared a few times. V is TRBV2 and J is TRBJ2-7; tentatively, D is TRBD1 (5 bases). The germline gives CDR1 SNHLY, CDR2 FYNNEI. This CDR3 spans 14 amino acids. Trimming took off 4 bases at V and 1 base at J, with 11 bases between the two ends. The CDR3 region has the DNA TGTGCCAGCAGTGCGTACAGGCAATCCTACGAGCAGTACTTC. Translated: CASSAYRQSYEQYF. Using reference TRBV2 and TRBJ2-7 for the parts outside the CDR3, the full variable domain is EPEVTQTPSHQVTQMGQEVILRCVPISNHLYFYWYRQILGQKVEFLVSFYNNEISEKSEIFDDQFSVERPDGSNFTLKIRSTKLEDSAMYFCASSAYRQSYEQYFGPGTRLTVT.

There are a few counts of this clone. The V and J genes are TRBV2 and TRBJ1-1, with 7 bases that match TRBD1. Germline V CDR1 and CDR2: SNHLY, FYNNEI. CDR3 length: 14 amino acids. V shed 6 bases, J shed 2 bases, and the junction held 6 bases outside the gene matches. CDR3 sequence reads: CASRTQGLNTEAFF. The CDR3 region has the DNA TGTGCCAGCAGGACACAGGGGCTCAACACTGAAGCTTTCTTT.

The rearrangement joins TRBV7-9 to TRBJ2-3, with 7 bases aligning to TRBD2. The CDR3 sequence is 15 residues long. The V gene's germline CDR1 is SEHNR and CDR2 FQNEAQ (reference sequence). V lost 4 bases to trimming and J lost 3 bases; unmatched junction nucleotides: 7. The DNA for the CDR3 is TGTGCCAGCAGCTCTAGCAGGGAGGGGACAGATACGCAGTATTTT. Its translation is CASSSSREGTDTQYF. The full variable domain, in which reference TRBV7-9 and TRBJ2-3 provide the parts outside the CDR3, is DTGVSQNPRHKITKRGQNVTFRCDPISEHNRLYWYRQTLGQGPEFLTYFQNEAQLEKSRLLSDRFSAERPKGSFSTLEIQRTEQGDSAMYLCASSSSREGTDTQYFGPGTRLTVL.

There are many counts of this clone. The chain uses TRBV18 and TRBJ2-7; 8 bases line up with TRBD1. J gave up 3 bases and V 3 bases, and 4 bases lay outside the gene matches. Germline V gives CDR1 KGHSH, CDR2 LQKENI. The length of the CDR3 is 14 residues. CDR3 residues: CASSPPTGGYEQYF. The CDR3 coding sequence is TGTGCCAGCTCACCGCCTACAGGGGGCTACGAGCAGTACTTC. The whole variable domain, filled in from reference TRBV18 and TRBJ2-7, reads NAGVMQNPRHLVRRRGQEARLRCSPMKGHSHVYWYRQLPEEGLKFMVYLQKENIIDESGMPKERFSAEFPKEGPSILRIQQVVRGDSAAYFCASSPPTGGYEQYFGPGTRLTVT.

This clone was seen a few times. This chain uses TRBV27 with TRBJ2-7; TRBD1 is a possible D gene (6 bases). V lost 5 bases, J lost 4 bases, and 15 bases lay in between. The CDR3 covers 14 residues. Germline values: CDR1 MNHEY, CDR2 SMNVEV (reference sequence). CDR3 bases: TGTGCCAGCAGTCCAGCAACAGGGTTATACGAGCAGTACTTC. Its translation is CASSPATGLYEQYF.

This clone turned up a few times. This sequence joins TRBV7-9 and TRBJ2-1, with TRBD2 matching 9 bases. This CDR3 has 17 amino acids. Losses at the gene ends were 3 bases for V and 5 bases for J; bases not matched to a gene: 11. CDR1 is SEHNR and CDR2 is FQNEAQ in the germline V gene (reference sequence). In DNA, the CDR3 is TGTGCCAGCAGCTTCCCCCAAGCGGGAGGTACGAACAATGAGCAGTTCTTC. Translating it yields CASSFPQAGGTNNEQFF. Based on the CDR3 plus reference TRBV7-9 and TRBJ2-1, the full variable domain is DTGVSQNPRHKITKRGQNVTFRCDPISEHNRLYWYRQTLGQGPEFLTYFQNEAQLEKSRLLSDRFSAERPKGSFSTLEIQRTEQGDSAMYLCASSFPQAGGTNNEQFFGPGTRLTVL.

There are a few counts of this clone. This chain uses TRBV5-4 with TRBJ1-2; 9 bases are a match to TRBD1. V was clipped by 3 bases and J by 3 bases; unmatched bases: 3. Germline V gene data show CDR1 as SGHNT and CDR2 as YYREEE (reference sequence). The CDR3 contains 14 residues. CDR3 region: CASSSGQGDYGYTF. In nucleotides, the CDR3 is TGTGCCAGCAGCTCGGGACAGGGAGACTATGGCTACACCTTC.

There are many counts of this clone. J is TRBJ2-7 and V is TRBV29-1; weak D call: TRBD1 (5 bases). With 3 bases removed from V and 6 bases from J, the gap between germline ends came to 18 bases. The CDR3 loop spans 14 amino acids. Germline CDR1 and CDR2: SQVTM and ANQGSEA. As DNA, the CDR3 is TGCAGCGTTGAGTGGTCAGGGCATTGGGGCGAGCAGTACTTC. Amino acids: CSVEWSGHWGEQYF.

The CDR3 bases are TGCGCCAGCAGTCTACAGGGAAACACCATATATTTT. It codes for CASSLQGNTIYF. The chain recombines TRBV4-1 with TRBJ1-3; D gene ambiguous. Germline V gene data show CDR1 as MGHRA and CDR2 as YSYEKL. V lost 6 bases and J lost 4, with 7 bases in between. This CDR3 is 12 amino acids long.

This clone appeared a few times. The J gene is TRBJ2-1, the V gene TRBV5-1; 14 bases fit TRBD2. V trimming: 0 bases; J trimming: 3 bases; junction bases outside the gene matches: 8. This CDR3 contains 19 residues. Germline V gene sequence: CDR1 SGHRS, CDR2 YFSETQ. The CDR3 here is CASSLGLAGGGVIYNEQFF. The CDR3 DNA reads as TGCGCCAGCAGCTTGGGACTAGCGGGAGGGGGGGTAATCTACAATGAGCAGTTCTTC. Filled out from reference TRBV5-1 and TRBJ2-1, the complete variable domain reads KAGVTQTPRYLIKTRGQQVTLSCSPISGHRSVSWYQQTPGQGLQFLFEYFSETQRNKGNFPGRFSGRQFSNSRSEMNVSTLELGDSALYLCASSLGLAGGGVIYNEQFFGPGTRLTVL.

This clone occurred many times. The chain links TRBV27 to TRBJ2-3; the D gene is possibly TRBD1 (5 bases). Trimming pared 3 bases from V and 4 bases from J, leaving 11 bases between. This CDR3 region has 14 residues. The germline V gene encodes CDR1 MNHEY and CDR2 SMNVEV (reference sequence). The CDR3 here is CASSLGQASDTQYF. The CDR3, as DNA: TGTGCCAGCAGTTTGGGGCAGGCCTCAGATACGCAGTATTTT.

J is TRBJ2-5 and V is TRBV29-1; D is possibly TRBD2 (5 bases). V lost 2 bases, J lost 5 bases, and 6 bases lay in between. CDR1 and CDR2 (germline): SQVTM, ANQGSEA. The CDR3 is made up of 11 amino acids. CDR3 protein: CSVERGETQYF. CDR3 coding DNA: TGCAGCGTTGAAAGAGGGGAGACCCAGTACTTC.

The genes are TRBV5-1 and TRBJ2-7; 7 nucleotides agree with TRBD2. Per germline, CDR1 SGHRS and CDR2 YFSETQ. V lost 0 bases and J lost 5; bases outside the gene matches: 8. This CDR3 has 15 amino acids. The CDR3 loop is CASSLAGREHNEQYF. CDR3 coding DNA: TGCGCCAGCAGCTTGGCCGGGCGGGAGCACAACGAGCAGTACTTC.

CDR3 in amino acids: CASSEATRGNQPQHF. The CDR3 nucleotides read TGTGCCAGCAGTGAAGCTACCAGGGGAAATCAGCCCCAGCATTTT. The chain combines TRBV6-1 with TRBJ1-5, with D maybe TRBD1 (6 bases). V dropped 0 bases and J dropped 4 bases, with 10 bases sitting between them. The CDR3 is made up of 15 amino acids. CDR1 and CDR2 from the germline V gene are MNHNS and SASEGT.

This clone was observed a handful of times. The chain is built from TRBV5-1 and TRBJ2-1, with 10 bases identical to TRBD2. CDR3 length equals 14 residues. CDR1 SGHRS and CDR2 YFSETQ come from the germline V gene. With V trimmed by 7 bases and J by 3 bases, 4 bases remained unmatched. CDR3 protein: CASGPSGSYNEQFF. The CDR3 DNA sequence: TGCGCCAGCGGGCCTAGCGGGAGCTACAATGAGCAGTTCTTC.

In this sample, this clone turned up a few times. This chain uses TRBV7-2 with TRBJ2-5; 7 nucleotides line up with TRBD1. With V trimmed by 2 bases and J by 5 bases, 20 bases remained unmatched. Per the germline V gene, CDR1 is SGHTA and CDR2 is FQGNSA. The CDR3 totals 19 residues. CDR3 in amino acids: CASSLSLRGLGLSEETQYF. In DNA, the CDR3 is TGTGCCAGCAGCTTAAGTCTAAGGGGGCTGGGGCTAAGCGAGGAGACCCAGTACTTC.

This clone was recorded many times. The chain employs TRBV30 and TRBJ2-4, with 12 positions matching TRBD2. CDR1 and CDR2 from the germline V gene are GTSNPN and SVGIG (reference sequence). V lost 3 bases to trimming and J lost 6 bases; unmatched junction nucleotides: 3. The CDR3 is 14 amino acids. CDR3 residues: CAWRLAGGLNIQYF. The CDR3 bases are TGTGCCTGGAGACTAGCGGGAGGTCTAAACATTCAGTACTTC.

This clone was detected only a few times. V and J are TRBV6-5 and TRBJ1-2; D gene ambiguous. The CDR3 spans 12 residues. Germline V gene sequence: CDR1 MNHEY, CDR2 SVGAGI. Trimming cost V 6 bases and J 2 bases, with 7 bases left between them. CDR3 residues: CASREDNYGYTF. CDR3 nucleotides: TGTGCCAGCAGGGAGGACAACTATGGCTACACCTTC.

This chain links TRBV11-3 with TRBJ2-5, with 10 bases aligning to TRBD2. V shed 1 base and J 5 bases; nucleotides not matched to a gene: 4. Germline V lookup: CDR1 SGHNT, CDR2 YENEEA. The CDR3 extends over 15 amino acids. The DNA for the CDR3 is TGTGCCAGCAGCTTAGTCGGTAGCGGGAGGGAGACCCAGTACTTC. Translating it yields CASSLVGSGRETQYF.